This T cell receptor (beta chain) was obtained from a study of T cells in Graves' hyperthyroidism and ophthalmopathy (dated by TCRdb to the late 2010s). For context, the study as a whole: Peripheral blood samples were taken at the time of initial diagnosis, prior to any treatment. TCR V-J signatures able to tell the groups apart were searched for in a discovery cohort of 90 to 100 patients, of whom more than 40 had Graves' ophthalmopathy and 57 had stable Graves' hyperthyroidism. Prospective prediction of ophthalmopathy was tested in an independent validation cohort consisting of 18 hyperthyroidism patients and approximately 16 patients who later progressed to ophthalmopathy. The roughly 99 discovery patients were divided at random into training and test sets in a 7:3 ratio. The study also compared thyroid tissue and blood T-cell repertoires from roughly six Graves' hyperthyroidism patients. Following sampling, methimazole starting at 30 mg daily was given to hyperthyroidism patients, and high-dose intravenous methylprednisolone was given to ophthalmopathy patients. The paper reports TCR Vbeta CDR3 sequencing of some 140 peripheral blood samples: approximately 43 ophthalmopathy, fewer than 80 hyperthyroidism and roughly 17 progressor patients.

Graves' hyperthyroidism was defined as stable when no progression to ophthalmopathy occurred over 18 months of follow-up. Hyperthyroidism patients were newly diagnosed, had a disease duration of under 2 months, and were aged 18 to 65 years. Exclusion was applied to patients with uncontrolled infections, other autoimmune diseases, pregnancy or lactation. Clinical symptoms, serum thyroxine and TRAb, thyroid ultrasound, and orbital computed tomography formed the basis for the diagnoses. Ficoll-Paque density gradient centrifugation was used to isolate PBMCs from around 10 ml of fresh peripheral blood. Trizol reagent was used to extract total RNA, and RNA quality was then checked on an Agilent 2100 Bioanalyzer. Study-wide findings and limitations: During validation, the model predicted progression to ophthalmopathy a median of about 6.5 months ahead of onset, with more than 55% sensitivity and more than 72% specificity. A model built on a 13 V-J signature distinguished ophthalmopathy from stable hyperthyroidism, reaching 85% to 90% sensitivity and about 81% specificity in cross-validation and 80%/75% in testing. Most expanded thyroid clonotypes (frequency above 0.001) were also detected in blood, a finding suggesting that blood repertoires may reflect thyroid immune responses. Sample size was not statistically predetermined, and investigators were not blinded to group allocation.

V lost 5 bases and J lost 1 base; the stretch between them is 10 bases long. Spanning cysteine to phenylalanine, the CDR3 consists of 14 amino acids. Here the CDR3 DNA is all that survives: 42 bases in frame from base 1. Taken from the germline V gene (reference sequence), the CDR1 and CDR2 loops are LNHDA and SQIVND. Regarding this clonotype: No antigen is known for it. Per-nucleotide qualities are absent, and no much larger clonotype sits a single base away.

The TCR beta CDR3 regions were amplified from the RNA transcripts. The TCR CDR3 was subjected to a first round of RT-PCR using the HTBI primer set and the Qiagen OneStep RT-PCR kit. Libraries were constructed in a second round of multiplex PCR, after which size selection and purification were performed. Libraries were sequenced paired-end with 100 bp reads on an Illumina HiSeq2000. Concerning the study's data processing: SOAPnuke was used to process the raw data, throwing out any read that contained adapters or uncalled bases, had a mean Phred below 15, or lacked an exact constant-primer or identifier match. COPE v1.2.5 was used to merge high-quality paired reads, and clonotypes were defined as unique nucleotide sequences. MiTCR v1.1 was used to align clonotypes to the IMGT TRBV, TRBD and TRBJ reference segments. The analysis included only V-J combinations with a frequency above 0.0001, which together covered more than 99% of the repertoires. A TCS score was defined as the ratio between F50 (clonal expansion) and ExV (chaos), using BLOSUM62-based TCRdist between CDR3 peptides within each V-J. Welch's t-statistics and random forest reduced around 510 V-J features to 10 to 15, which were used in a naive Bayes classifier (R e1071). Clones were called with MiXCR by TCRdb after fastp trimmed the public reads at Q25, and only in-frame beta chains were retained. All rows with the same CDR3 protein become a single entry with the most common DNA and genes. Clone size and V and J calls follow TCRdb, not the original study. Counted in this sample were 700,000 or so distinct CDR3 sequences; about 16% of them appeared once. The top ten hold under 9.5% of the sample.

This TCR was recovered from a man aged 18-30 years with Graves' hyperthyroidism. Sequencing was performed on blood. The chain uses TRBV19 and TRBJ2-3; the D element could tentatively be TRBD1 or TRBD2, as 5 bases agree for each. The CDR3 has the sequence CASSPWDRTDTQYF. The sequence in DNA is TGTGCCAGTAGTCCATGGGACCGCACAGATACGCAGTATTTT.